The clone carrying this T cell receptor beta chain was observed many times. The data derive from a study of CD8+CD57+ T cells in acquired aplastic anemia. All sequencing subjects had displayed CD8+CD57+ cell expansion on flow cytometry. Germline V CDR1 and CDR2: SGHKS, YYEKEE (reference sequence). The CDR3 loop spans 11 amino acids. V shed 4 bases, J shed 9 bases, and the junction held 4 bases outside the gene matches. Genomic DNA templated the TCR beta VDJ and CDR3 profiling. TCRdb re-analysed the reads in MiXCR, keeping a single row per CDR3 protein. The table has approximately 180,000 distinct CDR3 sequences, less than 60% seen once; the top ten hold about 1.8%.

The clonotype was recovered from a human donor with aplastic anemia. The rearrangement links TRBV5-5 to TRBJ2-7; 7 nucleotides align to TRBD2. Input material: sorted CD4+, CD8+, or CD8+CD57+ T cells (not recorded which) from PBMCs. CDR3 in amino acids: CASSPGGRQYF. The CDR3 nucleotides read TGTGCCAGCAGCCCGGGGGGTCGGCAGTACTTC.